These T cell receptor beta chains were read from a single sample in a study of shared clonotypes between healthy human individuals. TCRdb keeps only in-frame clones here, not all; method: immunoSEQ multiplex PCR. The data contain fewer than 2.5 million clones, 80% to 95% of them singletons. The specimen was naive CD4+ T cells from PBMCs. Every receptor here comes from a man younger than 35 in good health. Some clones in this sample may be carry-over from other donors' samples. Both conserved end residues are part of each CDR3. A D gene is named only where the DNA matches it firmly. Rows give clone size only sometimes, using once, few, many, or a class for an expanded clone.

>TRBV23-1|TRBD1|.|TRBJ2-7
CASRDRGSYEQYF
TGCGCCAGCAGGGACAGGGGCTCCTACGAGCAGTACTTC
>TRBV21-1|.|.|TRBJ1-1
CARGQPGLNTEAFF
TGTGCGAGGGGGCAGCCTGGCCTGAACACTGAAGCTTTCTTT
>TRBV18|.|.|TRBJ2-1
CASSPMRGSSYNEQFF
TGTGCCAGCTCACCAATGAGGGGCAGCTCCTACAATGAGCAGTTCTTC
>TRBV18|TRBD2|.|TRBJ2-1
CASSPTGTSSYNEQFF
TGTGCCAGCTCACCTACCGGGACTAGCTCCTACAATGAGCAGTTCTTC
>TRBV7-6|TRBD2|.|TRBJ2-1
CASSLGQRGRVHNEQFF
TGTGCCAGCAGCTTAGGTCAGCGCGGGAGGGTTCACAATGAGCAGTTCTTC
>TRBV7-2|TRBD2|.|TRBJ2-5
CASSLERTSGAQETQYF
TGTGCCAGCAGCTTAGAGCGGACTAGCGGGGCCCAAGAGACCCAGTACTTC
>TRBV27|.|.|TRBJ1-2
CASSFNRAGFLGGGSYGYTF
TGTGCCAGCAGTTTTAACAGGGCCGGGTTTCTGGGAGGGGGGAGCTATGGCTACACCTTC
>TRBV7-2|.|.|TRBJ2-5
CASSLVATQETQYF
TGTGCCAGCAGCTTAGTAGCGACCCAAGAGACCCAGTACTTC
>TRBV30|.|.|TRBJ2-2
CAWSADANTGELFF
TGTGCCTGGAGCGCAGACGCGAACACCGGGGAGCTGTTTTTT
>TRBV4-2|.|.|TRBJ2-4
CASSQDPGAKNIQYF
TGTGCCAGCAGCCAAGATCCCGGAGCCAAAAACATTCAGTACTTC
>TRBV9|.|.|TRBJ2-3
CASSPEGYSTDTQYF
TGTGCCAGCAGCCCCGAAGGTTACAGCACAGATACGCAGTATTTT
>TRBV15|.|.|TRBJ2-1
CATSRVFRSGNEQFF
TGTGCCACCAGCAGAGTATTCCGGTCGGGGAATGAGCAGTTCTTC
>TRBV5-1|TRBD1|.|TRBJ2-3
CAPHRGVSGDTQYF
TGCGCCCCCCACAGGGGTGTATCAGGGGATACGCAGTATTTT
>TRBV19|TRBD1|.|TRBJ1-5
CASRYRGDQPQHF
TGTGCCAGTAGGTACAGGGGGGATCAGCCCCAGCATTTT
>TRBV5-4|TRBD1|few|TRBJ1-1
CASSQRTGTEGKAFF
TGTGCCAGCAGCCAAAGGACAGGGACTGAGGGTAAAGCTTTCTTT
>TRBV9|.|.|TRBJ2-7
CASSARGWGNYEQYF
TGTGCCAGCAGCGCCAGGGGTTGGGGAAACTACGAGCAGTACTTC
>TRBV5-1|TRBD2|.|TRBJ2-3
CASSLAGGTSTDTQYF
TGCGCCAGCAGCTTGGCGGGGGGGACTAGCACAGATACGCAGTATTTT
>TRBV6-5|.|once|TRBJ1-3
CASSYGGASGNTIYF
TGTGCCAGCAGTTACGGGGGGGCGTCTGGAAACACCATATATTTT
>TRBV7-8|.|.|TRBJ1-5
CASSFTNQPQHF
TGTGCCAGCAGCTTTACTAATCAGCCCCAGCATTTT
>TRBV19|.|.|TRBJ2-1
CASSRTETDNEQFF
TGTGCCAGTAGTAGAACTGAGACCGACAATGAGCAGTTCTTC
>TRBV2|.|.|TRBJ1-1
CASREGIGTEAFF
TGTGCCAGCAGGGAGGGGATTGGTACTGAAGCTTTCTTT
>TRBV15|TRBD1|.|TRBJ1-5
CATSNDRGWVNQPQHF
TGTGCCACCAGCAACGACAGGGGGTGGGTCAATCAGCCCCAGCATTTT
>TRBV18|.|.|TRBJ1-1
CASSTLDTEAFF
TGTGCCAGCTCCACCCTGGACACTGAAGCTTTCTTT
>TRBV2|.|.|TRBJ1-1
CAIARQLGNTEAFF
TGTGCCATCGCGAGACAGCTGGGAAACACTGAAGCTTTCTTT
>TRBV5-4|.|.|TRBJ1-5
CASSLNNQPQHF
TGTGCCAGCAGCTTGAACAATCAGCCCCAGCATTTT
>TRBV6-5|TRBD1|.|TRBJ1-4
CASSRDRVGEKLFF
TGTGCCAGCAGCAGGGACAGGGTGGGTGAAAAACTGTTTTTT
>TRBV4-1|TRBD1|.|TRBJ2-5
CASSQGSGTGRQFTQETQYF
TGCGCCAGCAGCCAGGGGTCCGGGACAGGGCGTCAGTTTACCCAAGAGACCCAGTACTTC
>TRBV5-4|.|.|TRBJ1-1
CASSIDRNTEAFF
TGTGCCAGCAGCATTGACAGGAACACTGAAGCTTTCTTT
>TRBV27|.|.|TRBJ1-5
CASSPSQLSYSNQPQHF
TGTGCCAGCAGCCCGAGTCAGCTATCTTATAGCAATCAGCCCCAGCATTTT
>TRBV5-1|TRBD1|once|TRBJ1-2
CASSFSTGGVGTKDGYTF
TGCGCCAGCAGCTTTAGCACAGGGGGCGTCGGTACGAAGGATGGCTACACCTTC
>TRBV28|TRBD1|.|TRBJ1-1
CASSQSTGGRTEAFF
TGTGCCAGCAGTCAAAGTACAGGGGGCCGTACTGAAGCTTTCTTT
>TRBV7-3|TRBD1|.|TRBJ1-1
CASSLMRTGALNTEAFF
TGTGCCAGCAGCTTAATGCGGACAGGGGCACTGAACACTGAAGCTTTCTTT
>TRBV5-6|TRBD2|once|TRBJ2-7
CASSSLWRAGGPYEQYF
TGTGCCAGCAGCTCCCTGTGGAGGGCGGGAGGGCCCTACGAGCAGTACTTC
>TRBV7-2|.|once|TRBJ2-1
CASSSRGPAYNEQFF
TGTGCCAGCAGCTCAAGAGGGCCGGCCTACAATGAGCAGTTCTTC
>TRBV18|.|.|TRBJ2-6
CASSPDLGAGANVLTF
TGTGCCAGCTCACCAGACCTAGGGGCTGGGGCCAACGTCCTGACTTTC
>TRBV19|.|.|TRBJ2-2
CASSIPPRGAAHTGELFF
TGTGCCAGTAGTATACCCCCTCGGGGAGCGGCTCACACCGGGGAGCTGTTTTTT